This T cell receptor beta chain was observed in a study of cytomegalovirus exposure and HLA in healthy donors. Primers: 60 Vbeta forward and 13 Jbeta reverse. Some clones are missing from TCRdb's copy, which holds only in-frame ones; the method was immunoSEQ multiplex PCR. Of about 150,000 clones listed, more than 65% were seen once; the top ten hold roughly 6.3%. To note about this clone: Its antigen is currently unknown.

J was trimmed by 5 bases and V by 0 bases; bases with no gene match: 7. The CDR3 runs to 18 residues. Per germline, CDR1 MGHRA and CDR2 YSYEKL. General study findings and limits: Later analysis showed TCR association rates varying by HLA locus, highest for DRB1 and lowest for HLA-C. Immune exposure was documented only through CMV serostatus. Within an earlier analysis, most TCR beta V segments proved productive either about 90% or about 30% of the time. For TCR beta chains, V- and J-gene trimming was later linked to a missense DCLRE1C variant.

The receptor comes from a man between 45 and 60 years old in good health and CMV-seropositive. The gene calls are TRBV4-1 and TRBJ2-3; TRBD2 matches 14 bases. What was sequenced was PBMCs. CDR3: CASSQDLGLAGEGDTQYF. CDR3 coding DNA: TGCGCCAGCAGCCAAGACCTGGGACTAGCGGGGGAGGGAGATACGCAGTATTTT.